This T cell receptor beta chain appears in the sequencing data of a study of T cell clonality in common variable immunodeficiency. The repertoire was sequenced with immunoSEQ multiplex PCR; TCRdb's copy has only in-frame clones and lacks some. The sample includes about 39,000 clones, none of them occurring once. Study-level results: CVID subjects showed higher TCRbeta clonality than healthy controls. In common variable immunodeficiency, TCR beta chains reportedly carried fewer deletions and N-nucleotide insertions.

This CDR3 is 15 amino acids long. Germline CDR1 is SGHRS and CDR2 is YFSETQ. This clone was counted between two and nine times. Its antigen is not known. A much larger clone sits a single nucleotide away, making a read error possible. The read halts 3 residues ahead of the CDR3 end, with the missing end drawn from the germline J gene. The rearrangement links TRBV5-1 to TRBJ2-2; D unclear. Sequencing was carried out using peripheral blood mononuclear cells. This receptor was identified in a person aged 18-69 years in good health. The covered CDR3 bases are TGCGCCAGCAGCTTGGTAGGGTCCCCTAATGAAAAG. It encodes CASSLVGSPNEK. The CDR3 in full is CASSLVGSPNEKLFF.